What follows describes a single T cell receptor (beta chain). V lost 5 bases, J lost 1 base, and 19 bases lay in between. CDR3 length equals 17 residues. The germline CDR1 and CDR2 sequences are SGHVS and FQNEAQ. This sample was included in a study of long-term antiretroviral therapy in people with HIV. immunoSEQ v3.0 was run at survey level. Libraries were prepared by immunoSEQ multiplex PCR; TCRdb keeps only in-frame clonotypes and omits some of them. The repertoire consists of some 30,000 clones, with roughly 87% occurring once and the leading ten covering around 13%. This specimen was unsorted PBMCs, taken 1.1 years after starting antiretroviral therapy. This sequence originates from a man aged 18 to 29 with HIV. The chain recombines TRBV7-8 with TRBJ2-3, with D possibly matching TRBD1 (5 bases). CDR3 loop: CASSLYRALRGTDTQYF. The CDR3 DNA sequence: TGTGCCAGCAGCCTGTACCGGGCCCTCAGGGGCACAGATACGCAGTATTTT.